The 26 T cell receptor beta chains below all came from one sample that was sequenced in a study of T cell responses to AZD1222 COVID-19 vaccine. Repertoires were generated with immunoSEQ multiplex PCR, while TCRdb's copy carries only in-frame clones and drops some. The sample has around 130,000 clones, nearly 90% seen once. Sequenced here: peripheral blood, sampled 28 days after the second AZD1222 dose. Source of these receptors: an adult who received the AZD1222 COVID-19 vaccine.

The chain recombines TRBV9 with TRBJ2-7; D is unclear. The CDR3 has 13 amino acids. V lost 4 bases and J 6 bases, leaving 14 bases between the germline ends. The germline CDR1 and CDR2 sequences are SGDLS and YYNGEE. CDR3 coding DNA: TGTGCCAGCAGCCGGCGTTTAGCCTTCGAGCAGTACTTC. It codes for CASSRRLAFEQYF.

V gene TRBV11-2 combines with J gene TRBJ1-2; D ambiguous. V lost 1 base, J lost 2 bases, and 5 bases lay in between. Germline-derived CDR1 and CDR2 are SGHAT and FQNNGV. The CDR3 is made up of 13 amino acids. CDR3 sequence: CASSLGANYGYTF. The CDR3 coding sequence is TGTGCCAGCAGCTTAGGAGCGAACTATGGCTACACCTTC.

The chain joins TRBV10-3 to TRBJ1-3; 7 positions match TRBD1. This CDR3 has 13 amino acids. J lost 5 bases, V lost 8 bases, and 6 bases had no gene match. Germline assignment: CDR1 ENHRY and CDR2 SYGVKD. CDR3 loop: CAIPGTERNTIYF. The CDR3 nucleotides are TGTGCCATCCCCGGGACAGAACGAAACACCATATATTTT.

Written as DNA, the CDR3 is TGTGCCTGGAGTGTACAAAAAGAGACCCAGTACTTC. It yields the protein CAWSVQKETQYF. The genes are TRBV30 and TRBJ2-5; no clear D. CDR3 length: 12 amino acids. V was pared by 0 bases and J by 3 bases, with 5 bases between. The germline V gene has CDR1 GTSNPN and CDR2 SVGIG (reference sequence).

This CDR3 is CSASGGEKLFF. The CDR3 nucleotides read TGCAGTGCTAGCGGGGGGGAAAAACTGTTTTTT. This sequence joins TRBV20-1 and TRBJ1-4, with D possibly matching TRBD1 (5 bases). The CDR3 covers 11 residues. The germline V and J ends were trimmed by 3 bases and 8 bases, with 7 bases remaining between them. Germline lookup yields CDR1 DFQATT and CDR2 SNEGSKA (reference sequence).

This clone turned up a few times. This chain uses TRBV7-3 with TRBJ2-1; D possibly corresponds to TRBD1 (6 bases). V was shortened by 3 bases and J by 4 bases, with 16 bases between the two germline ends. Germline V gives CDR1 SGHTA, CDR2 FQGTGA. The CDR3 extends over 16 amino acids. The CDR3 DNA is TGTGCCAGCAGCTTCCAATCAGGGGCCCAATACAATGAGCAGTTCTTC. This gives the protein CASSFQSGAQYNEQFF.

This chain's CDR3 is CASSLGVGPQFF. The DNA of the CDR3 is TGTGCCAGCAGCTTAGGGGTGGGACCTCAGTTCTTC. V is TRBV11-1 and J is TRBJ2-1; D may match TRBD1 or TRBD2 (5 bases each). The germline CDR1 and CDR2 sequences are SGHAT and FQDESV (reference sequence). Trimming removed 1 base from V and 13 bases from J, with 11 bases in between. The CDR3 is 12 amino acids. Together with reference TRBV11-1 and TRBJ2-1, the CDR3 gives the full variable domain: EAEVAQSPRYKITEKSQAVAFWCDPISGHATLYWYRQILGQGPELLVQFQDESVVDDSQLPKDRFSAERLKGVDSTLKIQPAELGDSAMYLCASSLGVGPQFFGPGTRLTVL.

The rearrangement links TRBV5-4 to TRBJ1-5; no definite D call. Trimming left V 4 bases short and J 5 bases short, with 16 bases between. The CDR3 spans 15 residues. Germline V CDR1 and CDR2: SGHNT, YYREEE (reference sequence). The CDR3 loop is CASSQDYGADQPQHF. CDR3 nucleotides: TGTGCCAGCAGCCAGGATTATGGAGCCGATCAGCCCCAGCATTTT.

This chain joins TRBV11-2 and TRBJ1-2; D is ambiguous. The CDR3 is 14 amino acids. V dropped 3 bases and J dropped 3 bases, with 11 bases sitting between them. From germline, CDR1 is SGHAT and CDR2 FQNNGV. The CDR3 nucleotides are TGTGCCAGCAGCTTCACGGGGATGGACTATGGCTACACCTTC. Its translation is CASSFTGMDYGYTF.

This clone was found many times. The genes are TRBV12-1 and TRBJ1-5. TRBV12-1 is reported as a pseudogene. The CDR3 has 10 amino acids. CDR3 amino acids: CASGWGYQHF. Written as DNA, the CDR3 is TGTGCCAGCGGCTGGGGGTACCAGCATTTT.

This clone appeared once. This CDR3 reads CASSPTGGYNEQFF. The CDR3 DNA is TGTGCCAGCAGCCCTACCGGGGGGTACAATGAGCAGTTCTTC. This rearrangement joins TRBV21-1 to TRBJ2-1; the table's D call of TRBD2 was not tested on the DNA. TRBV21-1 is deemed a pseudogene. The CDR3 spans 14 residues.

The gene calls are TRBV23-1 and TRBJ1-2; no clear D. TRBV23-1 is identified as an open reading frame with a role that is uncertain. The CDR3 sequence is 14 residues long. V was clipped by 5 bases and J by 3 bases, with 13 bases between them. The CDR3 DNA follows: TGCGCCAGCAGTTCTCGGACGTCGGACTATGGCTACACCTTC. It encodes CASSSRTSDYGYTF.

The chain joins TRBV7-9 to TRBJ2-5; the match to TRBD2 covers 7 bases. The germline V gene has CDR1 SEHNR and CDR2 FQNEAQ (reference sequence). CDR3 size: 14 residues. J lost 4 bases, V lost 5 bases, and 7 bases had no gene match. DNA of the CDR3: TGTGCCAGCAGCCCCTGGGGGGGGAGAGAGACCCAGTACTTC. Protein sequence: CASSPWGGRETQYF.

This clone appeared a few times. This chain links TRBV10-2 with TRBJ2-1, with 13 bases aligning to TRBD2. This CDR3 comprises 15 residues. Germline-derived CDR1 and CDR2 are WSHSY and SAAADI. The J segment lost 6 bases and the V segment lost 8 bases, leaving 7 bases of the junction unmatched. Written as DNA, the CDR3 is TGCGCCAGCGCCGGACTAGCGGGAGCCTCCAATGAGCAGTTCTTC. It yields the protein CASAGLAGASNEQFF.

The V call is TRBV5-8, the J call TRBJ1-2, with D hard to call. The CDR3 is 13 amino acids. Germline-derived CDR1 and CDR2 are SGHTS and YDEGEE. V was clipped by 4 bases and J by 10 bases, with 17 bases between them. The CDR3, as DNA: TGTGCCAGCAGCACCGGGAGAAGAGGGCCCTACACCTTC. As protein: CASSTGRRGPYTF.

This clone was seen a single time. The chain has TRBV29-1 and TRBJ1-5, with D possibly matching TRBD1 (5 bases). Trimming cost V 6 bases and J 7 bases, with 13 bases left between them. CDR3 length: 12 amino acids. Germline CDR1 reads SQVTM; CDR2 reads ANQGSEA. This CDR3 is CSVGGGRQPQHF. The CDR3 DNA is TGCAGCGTGGGGGGGGGACGGCAGCCCCAGCATTTT.

The chain couples TRBV7-2 to TRBJ2-5, with 7 bases aligning to TRBD2. Germline assignment: CDR1 SGHTA and CDR2 FQGNSA. J was trimmed by 5 bases and V by 2 bases; bases with no gene match: 5. This CDR3 contains 14 residues. DNA of the CDR3: TGTGCCAGCAGCTTATCCTACGGGGGGGAGACCCAGTACTTC. Its translation: CASSLSYGGETQYF. The full variable domain, in which reference TRBV7-2 and TRBJ2-5 provide the parts outside the CDR3, is GAGVSQSPSNKVTEKGKDVELRCDPISGHTALYWYRQSLGQGLEFLIYFQGNSAPDKSGLPSDRFSAERTGGSVSTLTIQRTQQEDSAVYLCASSLSYGGETQYFGPGTRLLVL.

This clone was seen only a few times. This rearrangement joins TRBV7-9 to TRBJ1-4; D possibly corresponds to TRBD1 (6 bases). This CDR3 is built from 13 residues. V was shortened by 4 bases and J by 8 bases, with 11 bases between the two germline ends. Germline CDR1 reads SEHNR; CDR2 reads FQNEAQ (reference sequence). CDR3: CASSWKGGEKLFF. The CDR3 nucleotides read TGTGCCAGCAGCTGGAAAGGGGGGGAAAAACTGTTTTTT.

This chain joins TRBV6-2 or TRBV6-3 and TRBJ2-1, with D tentatively TRBD1 (5 bases). Looked up from germline, CDR1 is MNHEY and CDR2 is SVGEGT. This CDR3 spans 13 amino acids. V lost 4 bases to trimming and J lost 9 bases, with 13 bases between them. CDR3 sequence: CASSFQGSGEQFF. The CDR3, as DNA: TGTGCCAGCAGTTTTCAGGGATCGGGTGAGCAGTTCTTC.

The CDR3 DNA is TGTGCCAGCAGCTTTTCAGCGTCCCAAGAGACCCAGTACTTC. It codes for CASSFSASQETQYF. The V gene is TRBV7-9, the J gene TRBJ2-5; D gene uncertain. Trimming left V 3 bases short and J 1 base short, with 9 bases between. CDR1 is SEHNR and CDR2 is FQNEAQ in the germline V gene (reference sequence). The length of the CDR3 is 14 residues.

This clone is a singleton in its sample. The chain employs TRBV7-2 and TRBJ1-5; 9 bases align to TRBD1. There are 16 residues in the CDR3. Trimming removed 4 bases from V and 7 bases from J; junction bases left unmatched: 11. Germline lookup yields CDR1 SGHTA and CDR2 FQGNSA. This CDR3 reads CASSSTPGQGWQPQHF. CDR3 in DNA: TGTGCCAGCAGCTCGACTCCGGGACAGGGCTGGCAGCCCCAGCATTTT.

The chain recombines TRBV30 with TRBJ1-4; D is ambiguous. Germline CDR1 reads GTSNPN; CDR2 reads SVGIG (reference sequence). This CDR3 region has 13 residues. V lost 1 base and J lost 7, with 10 bases in between. The CDR3 bases are TGTGCCTGGAGTGGAGGGCCAGGTGAAAAACTGTTTTTT. Its translation: CAWSGGPGEKLFF.

CDR3 in DNA: TGTGCCTGGAAAAGGGGAAGAATCCCTGGAAACACCATATATTTT. Its translation is CAWKRGRIPGNTIYF. The chain links TRBV30 to TRBJ1-3; perhaps TRBD1 as D (5 bases). The CDR3 contains 15 residues. Per the germline V gene, CDR1 is GTSNPN and CDR2 is SVGIG (reference sequence). Trimming left V 4 bases short and J 2 bases short, with 15 bases between.

Many counts were recorded for this clone. This chain joins TRBV12-3 or TRBV12-4 and TRBJ1-6, with D possibly matching TRBD1 (5 bases). The CDR3 sequence is 13 residues long. Trimming shortened V by 7 bases and J by 7 bases, and 11 bases separated the two germline ends. CDR3: CASTGRANSPLHF. The CDR3 nucleotides are TGTGCCAGCACAGGCAGGGCCAATTCACCCCTCCACTTT.

The V call is TRBV29-1, the J call TRBJ2-7; 8 nucleotides match TRBD1. Unmatched junction bases numbered 16, after V lost 6 bases and J lost 6 bases. The germline gives CDR1 SQVTM, CDR2 ANQGSEA. The CDR3 loop spans 15 amino acids. This CDR3 reads CSVGLGQGGWSEQYF. The DNA of the CDR3 is TGCAGCGTAGGCCTCGGACAGGGAGGTTGGTCCGAGCAGTACTTC.

This chain links TRBV4-2 with TRBJ1-6, with D uncertain. From germline, CDR1 is LGHNA and CDR2 YNFKEQ. The CDR3 spans 18 residues. V was trimmed by 4 bases and J by 0 bases, leaving 16 bases between them. The CDR3 coding sequence is TGTGCCAGCAGCCGCGACACGTTTATGAGCTCCTATAATTCACCCCTCCACTTT. Its translation is CASSRDTFMSSYNSPLHF.